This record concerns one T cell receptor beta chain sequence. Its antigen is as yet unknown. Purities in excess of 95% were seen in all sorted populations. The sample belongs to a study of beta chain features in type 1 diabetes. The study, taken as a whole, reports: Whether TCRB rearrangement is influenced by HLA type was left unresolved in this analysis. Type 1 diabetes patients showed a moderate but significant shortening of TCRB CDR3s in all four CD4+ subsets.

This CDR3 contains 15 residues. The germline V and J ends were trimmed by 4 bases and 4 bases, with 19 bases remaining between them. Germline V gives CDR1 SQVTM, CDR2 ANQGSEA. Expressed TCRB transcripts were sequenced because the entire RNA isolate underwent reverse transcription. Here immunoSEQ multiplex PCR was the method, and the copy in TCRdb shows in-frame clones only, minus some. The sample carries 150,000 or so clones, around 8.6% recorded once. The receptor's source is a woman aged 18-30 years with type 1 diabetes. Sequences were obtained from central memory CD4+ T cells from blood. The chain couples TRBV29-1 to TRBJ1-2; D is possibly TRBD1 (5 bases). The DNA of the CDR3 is TGCAGCGTTGGGGGCTTGGGCCTCCGCGGCTATGGCTACACCTTC. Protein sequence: CSVGGLGLRGYGYTF.